These T cell receptor beta chains were read from a single sample in a study of blood T cell repertoires in COVID-19. The repertoire was sequenced with immunoSEQ multiplex PCR; TCRdb's copy has only in-frame clones and lacks some. Here the sample spans approximately 140,000 clones, 70% to 90% being singletons. The sample was peripheral blood. The receptors were sampled from a woman aged 55-69 years with COVID-19, enrolled during active disease. The CDR3 runs from the conserved cysteine through the conserved F or W. A D gene is named only where the DNA matches it firmly. Rows give clone size only sometimes, using once, few, many, or a class for an expanded clone.

DNA | CDR3 | V | size | D | J
TGTGCCACCTGCAGTGGGGAACAGGGGCCTGGGAACACCATATATTTT | CATCSGEQGPGNTIYF | TRBV15 | NA | TRBD1 | TRBJ1-3
TGTGCCAGCAGCCCTCGAGCAGGGACAAATTCACCCCTCCACTTT | CASSPRAGTNSPLHF | TRBV7-9 | NA | NA | TRBJ1-6
TGTGCCAGCAGCAAGGGACAGGGTTTCTACGGCTACACCTTC | CASSKGQGFYGYTF | TRBV6-5 | NA | TRBD1 | TRBJ1-2
TGTGCCAGCAGCGTGCAACTAGTCAATGAGCAGTTCTTC | CASSVQLVNEQFF | TRBV9 | NA | NA | TRBJ2-1
TGTGCCAGCAGCTTAGGATGGACAGGGATGTCTAATGAAAAACTGTTTTTT | CASSLGWTGMSNEKLFF | TRBV7-9 | NA | TRBD1 | TRBJ1-4
TGTGCCAGCAGCCAAGATCTCGGACACGTAAACACTGAAGCTTTCTTT | CASSQDLGHVNTEAFF | TRBV14 | NA | NA | TRBJ1-1
TGTGCCATCAGTGAGACAGGTCTCTACTTTTACTCTGGAAACACCATATATTTT | CAISETGLYFYSGNTIYF | TRBV10-3 | NA | NA | TRBJ1-3
TGCGCCAGCAGCTTGGCTGACAGGGACAAGACCCAGTACTTC | CASSLADRDKTQYF | TRBV5-1 | NA | TRBD1 | TRBJ2-5
TGTGCCAGCAGTGAAGCGGGGGGGCGGAATGAGCAGTTCTTC | CASSEAGGRNEQFF | TRBV25-1 | NA | TRBD2 | TRBJ2-1
TGTGCCAGCAAAGTATGGGGGCCTGCTAACTATGGCTACACCTTC | CASKVWGPANYGYTF | TRBV5-4 | NA | NA | TRBJ1-2
TGTGCCAGTACCGAGACTAGCGGGGGGGCCACCCCCGGGGAGCTGTTTTTT | CASTETSGGATPGELFF | TRBV19 | once | TRBD2 | TRBJ2-2
TGTGCCATCAGAACGGGACAGGAGAGCCTTCCGAACACTGAAGCTTTCTTT | CAIRTGQESLPNTEAFF | TRBV10-3 | few | TRBD1 | TRBJ1-1
TGTGCCAGCAAAGGGACAGCGAACACCGGGGAGCTGTTTTTT | CASKGTANTGELFF | TRBV6-4 | NA | TRBD1 | TRBJ2-2
TGCGCCAGCAGCCTCCTCGGCTTCGGGGAGAAAGAAGAGACCCAGTACTTC | CASSLLGFGEKEETQYF | TRBV5-1 | NA | NA | TRBJ2-5
TGTGCCACCCAAGGGGGGGGCGATGGCTACACCTTC | CATQGGGDGYTF | TRBV6-5 | once | NA | TRBJ1-2
TGTGCCAGCAGCGGACAGGGGGAGGGTCAAGAGACCCAGTACTTC | CASSGQGEGQETQYF | TRBV5-4 | NA | TRBD1 | TRBJ2-5
TGTGCCAGCAGGAAGACAGGGGTAGTACGCTATGGCTACACCTTC | CASRKTGVVRYGYTF | TRBV2 | few | TRBD1 | TRBJ1-2
TGTGCCAGCAGCTTAATAGGCGGCTATAGTAACAATCAGCCCCAGCATTTT | CASSLIGGYSNNQPQHF | TRBV11-2 | NA | NA | TRBJ1-5
TGTGCCATCAGTGATACTAGCGGGGAGAGCTCCTACAATGAGCAGTTCTTC | CAISDTSGESSYNEQFF | TRBV10-3 | once | TRBD2 | TRBJ2-1
TGCGCCAGCAGCTTGGGGGGAGATCAAGAGACCCAGTACTTC | CASSLGGDQETQYF | TRBV5-1 | few | NA | TRBJ2-5